This T cell receptor beta chain was sequenced in a study of cytomegalovirus exposure and HLA in healthy donors. The assay was immunoSEQ multiplex PCR, and TCRdb's table has in-frame clones only and misses some. The profile covers about 360,000 clones, with more than 80% appearing a single time and 0.65% to 0.95% taken by the ten largest. Germline values: CDR1 MDHEN, CDR2 SYDVKM. The CDR3 has 14 residues. V lost 6 bases, J lost 5 bases, and 9 bases stayed unmatched. In its sample, this clone was seen once. This sequence originates from a woman between 18 and 29 years old in good health and CMV-seronegative. The chain employs TRBV28 and TRBJ2-5; TRBD1 matches 7 bases. The specimen sequenced was PBMCs. The CDR3 reads CASSRGGTSETQYF. For the CDR3, the DNA is TGTGCCAGCAGCCGAGGGGGCACGTCGGAGACCCAGTACTTC.